A selection of T cell receptor beta chains follows, all from one sample in a study of technical replicates of blood from a few donors. The assay was immunoSEQ multiplex PCR, and TCRdb's table has in-frame clones only and misses some. The sample consists of roughly 87,000 clones, more than 85% of them appearing once. The source material was T cells isolated from PBMCs. Every receptor here comes from a human donor in good health. Each CDR3 is given with its conserved first and last residue. Fields, in order: CDR3 protein, V gene.

CDR3 protein: CASSQEDRPELYTEAFF
V gene: TRBV4-1

CDR3 protein: CASSQAAGEGYEQYF
V gene: TRBV4-3

CDR3 protein: CASSYRGVDTEAFF
V gene: TRBV6-5

CDR3 protein: CASGSLLSAFF
V gene: TRBV2

CDR3 protein: CASMALLAGGLYEQYF
V gene: TRBV27

CDR3 protein: CASSDSSGSYNEQFF
V gene: TRBV6-4

CDR3 protein: CASQLAGGSYEQYF
V gene: TRBV6-5

CDR3 protein: CASSAGADQFF
V gene: TRBV27

CDR3 protein: CAIASSGFEKLFF
V gene: TRBV10-3

CDR3 protein: CASSLSRGLGSSTDTQYF
V gene: TRBV28

CDR3 protein: CASSILSGRASYEQYF
V gene: TRBV7-8

CDR3 protein: CASSQGRDEQFF
V gene: TRBV4-1

CDR3 protein: CAIYRDSNTGELFF
V gene: TRBV10-3

CDR3 protein: CASSATSPRYGTGELFF
V gene: TRBV2

CDR3 protein: CASSVGEAPKNEQFF
V gene: TRBV9

CDR3 protein: CASSWDRGNQPQHF
V gene: TRBV11-2

CDR3 protein: CASSAEPGMNTEAFF
V gene: TRBV9

CDR3 protein: CAISEKGRRGTEAFF
V gene: TRBV10-3

CDR3 protein: CASSLDGTGVDHYGYTF
V gene: TRBV5-8

CDR3 protein: CASSERGRINSPLHF
V gene: TRBV6-1

CDR3 protein: CASSDDRELYEQYF
V gene: TRBV2

CDR3 protein: CASTRGFSGNTIYF
V gene: TRBV28

CDR3 protein: CASSMEDYNEQFF
V gene: TRBV19

CDR3 protein: CASSYAGVDMNTEAFF
V gene: TRBV6-6

CDR3 protein: CASSQLLVSYGYTF
V gene: TRBV4-1

CDR3 protein: CASSLGDRATTEAFF
V gene: TRBV6-4

CDR3 protein: CASSSGEGPYEQYF
V gene: TRBV11-2

CDR3 protein: CSVGLAGYANTGELFF
V gene: TRBV29-1

CDR3 protein: CAWSVHESNEQFF
V gene: TRBV30

CDR3 protein: CASSVGLEVRLRTDTQYF
V gene: TRBV9

CDR3 protein: CASSLNPAGGPDTQYF
V gene: TRBV7-9

CDR3 protein: CASSPHRGLEVEDEAFF
V gene: TRBV14

CDR3 protein: CASSRQASSYEQYF
V gene: TRBV19

CDR3 protein: CASRMTEQETQYF
V gene: TRBV2

CDR3 protein: CASSVGGESYEQYF
V gene: TRBV9

CDR3 protein: CASRLTRGLAGGEGTDTQYF
V gene: TRBV2

CDR3 protein: CASRLAGVALDTQYF
V gene: TRBV7-3

CDR3 protein: CASSDGAGSTDTQYF
V gene: TRBV6-4

CDR3 protein: CASSFIGGRSYEQYF
V gene: TRBV28

CDR3 protein: CASSVAGTLTGELFF
V gene: TRBV9

CDR3 protein: CASSLGTIYEQYF
V gene: TRBV7-2

CDR3 protein: CASSPEGGANTGELFF
V gene: TRBV6-4

CDR3 protein: CASSPTQGGYTF
V gene: TRBV18